The 10 T cell receptor beta chains below come from one sample, sequenced in a study of blood T cell repertoires in COVID-19. Clones were read by immunoSEQ multiplex PCR, and TCRdb kept only the in-frame ones, dropping some. This sample carries about 100,000 clones, around 79% of them seen once, and the ten largest clones take 15% to 20%. The sequencing input was peripheral blood. These receptors all come from a woman over 75 with active or convalescent COVID-19.

The V call is TRBV27, the J call TRBJ2-3; 10 bases line up with TRBD2. This CDR3 comprises 18 residues. The trim removed 1 base at V and 0 bases at J, leaving 7 bases unmatched. Germline V gene data show CDR1 as MNHEY and CDR2 as SMNVEV (reference sequence). CDR3 amino acids: CASSLWVVAGGSTDTQYF. The CDR3 nucleotides read TGTGCCAGCAGTTTATGGGTGGTAGCGGGAGGTAGCACAGATACGCAGTATTTT.

Only one count was recorded for this clone. The chain joins TRBV29-1 to TRBJ2-7; 7 positions match TRBD1. The V and J ends lost 4 bases and 3 bases, in that order; junction bases with no gene match: 6. There are 13 residues in the CDR3. Germline CDR1 reads SQVTM; CDR2 reads ANQGSEA. The CDR3 region is CSVGGQANYEQYF. The CDR3 DNA reads as TGCAGCGTTGGTGGACAGGCAAACTACGAGCAGTACTTC.

The chain employs TRBV6-5 and TRBJ2-1; 11 bases are a match to TRBD2. V dropped 4 bases and J dropped 3; count of bases not matched to a gene: 2. This CDR3 has 15 residues. Germline lookup yields CDR1 MNHEY and CDR2 SVGAGI. This CDR3 reads CASSWGLADYNEQFF. CDR3 DNA: TGTGCCAGCAGTTGGGGACTAGCGGACTACAATGAGCAGTTCTTC.

This rearrangement joins TRBV28 to TRBJ2-7; a possible D gene is TRBD1 (6 bases). Germline values: CDR1 MDHEN, CDR2 SYDVKM. V was trimmed by 5 bases and J by 3 bases, leaving 20 bases between them. The CDR3 runs to 16 residues. The CDR3 region is CASSPESDSAYYEQYF. The CDR3 DNA is TGTGCCAGCAGTCCCGAATCGGACAGCGCTTACTACGAGCAGTACTTC. Together with reference TRBV28 and TRBJ2-7, the CDR3 gives the full variable domain: DVKVTQSSRYLVKRTGEKVFLECVQDMDHENMFWYRQDPGLGLRLIYFSYDVKMKEKGDIPEGYSVSREKKERFSLILESASTNQTSMYLCASSPESDSAYYEQYFGPGTRLTVT.

This clone was seen only once. The chain links TRBV18 to TRBJ2-7, with 14 bases that match TRBD2. The CDR3 contains 15 residues. Germline CDR1 KGHSH, CDR2 LQKENI. V trimming: 2 bases; J trimming: 4 bases; junction bases outside the gene matches: 1. The CDR3 nucleotides are TGTGCCAGCTCACCAGGGACTAGCGGGAGTTACGAGCAGTACTTC. Amino acid sequence: CASSPGTSGSYEQYF.

This clone turned up a few times. The chain joins TRBV5-8 to TRBJ1-2; 10 bases fit TRBD1. The CDR3 covers 14 residues. The trim removed 3 bases at V and 5 bases at J, leaving 4 bases unmatched. CDR1 is SGHTS and CDR2 is YDEGEE in the germline V gene. The CDR3 spells CASSYPGQGYGYTF. The CDR3 bases are TGTGCCAGCAGCTACCCGGGACAGGGGTATGGCTACACCTTC.

The gene calls are TRBV7-9 and TRBJ2-5, with 11 bases aligning to TRBD1. Germline values: CDR1 SEHNR, CDR2 FQNEAQ (reference sequence). This CDR3 is 18 amino acids long. V dropped 2 bases and J dropped 2; count of bases not matched to a gene: 10. The CDR3 nucleotides are TGTGCCAGCAGCTTAAAGGGGACAGGGGGAGTAGGACAAGAGACCCAGTACTTC. The encoded protein is CASSLKGTGGVGQETQYF.

This chain uses TRBV6-5 with TRBJ2-5, with 7 nucleotides matching TRBD1. V dropped 5 bases and J dropped 2; count of bases not matched to a gene: 2. CDR3 length: 13 residues. Germline CDR1 is MNHEY and CDR2 is SVGAGI. The DNA for the CDR3 is TGTGCCAGCAGTCGGGACAGACAAGAGACCCAGTACTTC. This translates into CASSRDRQETQYF.

The sample holds one count of this clone. V is TRBV3-1 (or the pseudogene TRBV3-2) and J is TRBJ2-1, with 9 bases lining up with TRBD2. The V and J ends lost 1 base and 8 bases, in that order; junction bases with no gene match: 24. The CDR3 is 21 amino acids. In germline, CDR1 is LGHDT, CDR2 YNNKEL (reference sequence). The CDR3 DNA reads as TGTGCCAGCAGCCAAGCGGACCCCGGGACAAGGCCGGGACTAGCAGTCGATGAGCAGTTCTTC. This gives the protein CASSQADPGTRPGLAVDEQFF.

This chain's CDR3 is CASSPRSGFNSPLHF. CDR3 sequence (DNA): TGTGCCAGCAGTCCCCGGTCAGGGTTTAATTCACCCCTCCACTTT. V gene TRBV6-4 combines with J gene TRBJ1-6; maybe TRBD1 (5 bases). V was shortened by 5 bases and J by 6 bases, with 14 bases between the two germline ends. Per the germline V gene, CDR1 is MRHNA and CDR2 is SNTAGT. The CDR3 consists of 15 residues.